These 13 T cell receptor beta chains share one sample of origin, sequenced in a study of T-cell reconstitution after alpha-beta-depleted transplantation in children. For TCRbeta, the library was prepared with unique molecular identifiers. TCRdb independently ran MiXCR on the PCR reads; one entry per CDR3 protein. The sample yields 700,000 to 950,000 distinct CDR3 sequences, around 17% seen once. Sequenced here: PBMCs, mostly from graft donor cells, sampled 360 days after TCRalphabeta/CD19-depleted stem cell transplant. The receptors here all came from a male patient under 18 who had a stem cell transplant for acute lymphoblastic leukemia, so the T cells may come from the graft donor.

This clonotype was seen ten or more times. CDR3 DNA: TGTGCCAGCAGCTCTGGGCCGCGCTTCTCCTACAATGAGCAGTTCTTC. It specifies CASSSGPRFSYNEQFF. This rearrangement joins TRBV12-3 or TRBV12-4 to TRBJ2-1; D not resolved. V was cut by 6 bases and J by 0 bases, with 15 bases left in between. This CDR3 has 16 residues.

This clonotype was counted a few times. The chain employs TRBV6-5 and TRBJ2-3, with a weak D call TRBD2 (5 bases). Germline values: CDR1 MNHEY, CDR2 SVGAGI. CDR3 length: 15 residues. Trimming stripped 2 bases from V and 4 bases from J, with 13 bases between. The CDR3 DNA reads as TGTGCCAGCAGTTACCTGAGGGAGCCATCAGATACGCAGTATTTT. This encodes CASSYLREPSDTQYF.

The sample holds many counts of this clonotype. The genes are TRBV4-1 and TRBJ2-3; D is perhaps TRBD1 (5 bases). Per the germline V gene, CDR1 is MGHRA and CDR2 is YSYEKL. V lost 3 bases to trimming and J lost 4 bases, with 8 bases between them. The CDR3 extends over 13 amino acids. CDR3 loop: CASSHLRADTQYF. DNA for the CDR3: TGCGCCAGCAGCCATCTCAGGGCAGATACGCAGTATTTT.

This clonotype was picked up many times. The rearrangement links TRBV4-1 to TRBJ2-1; D call uncertain. Germline assignment: CDR1 MGHRA and CDR2 YSYEKL. Trimming took 0 bases from V and 6 from J, leaving 12 bases between them. The CDR3 covers 15 residues. The CDR3 is CASSQDSRLPNEQFF. In DNA form, the CDR3 reads TGCGCCAGCAGCCAAGATTCACGACTCCCCAATGAGCAGTTCTTC.

The V and J genes are TRBV25-1 and TRBJ1-4; D gene uncertain. Between the trimmed V and J ends, which lost 2 bases and 7 bases, there was a span of 11 bases. The CDR3 loop spans 14 amino acids. Germline V gives CDR1 MGHDK, CDR2 SYGVNS. The DNA of the CDR3 is TGTGCCAGCAGTGAAATAGCGAAAGTTGAAAAACTGTTTTTT. Protein: CASSEIAKVEKLFF.

This clonotype was observed many times. The chain has TRBV9 and TRBJ2-2; D remains ambiguous. With 5 bases removed from V and 6 bases from J, the gap between germline ends came to 14 bases. Germline-derived CDR1 and CDR2 are SGDLS and YYNGEE. The CDR3 length is 14 residues. The CDR3 DNA reads as TGTGCCAGCAGTCCCCTCCCCAAACCCGGGGAGCTGTTTTTT. It codes for CASSPLPKPGELFF.

This chain links TRBV29-1 with TRBJ1-1, with 8 bases aligning to TRBD1. The CDR3 has 17 residues. The V and J ends lost 4 bases and 5 bases, in that order; junction bases with no gene match: 18. Germline loops: CDR1 SQVTM, CDR2 ANQGSEA. CDR3 DNA: TGCAGCGTTGGGGGTCCTAGGGACAGGAGGTGGAGAACTGAAGCTTTCTTT. It is translated as CSVGGPRDRRWRTEAFF.

This clonotype has more than one count but fewer than ten. This chain joins TRBV4-1 and TRBJ2-4; D is uncertain. Germline CDR1 and CDR2: MGHRA and YSYEKL. Trimming pared 0 bases from V and 0 bases from J, leaving 12 bases between. This CDR3 contains 17 residues. In DNA form, the CDR3 reads TGCGCCAGCAGCCAAGATCGGGTCCTCCCAGCCAAAAACATTCAGTACTTC. It translates to CASSQDRVLPAKNIQYF.

This clonotype was found many times. This sequence joins TRBV12-3 or TRBV12-4 and TRBJ2-5; 10 nucleotides agree with TRBD1. V lost 7 bases and J lost 5; bases outside the gene matches: 7. This CDR3 has 14 residues. The CDR3: CASIRDRGSETQYF. Written as DNA, the CDR3 is TGTGCCAGCATACGGGACAGGGGCAGTGAGACCCAGTACTTC.

The rearrangement uses TRBV24-1 and TRBJ2-7, with 10 bases identical to TRBD1. The J segment lost 2 bases and the V segment lost 11 bases, leaving 11 bases of the junction unmatched. The CDR3 contains 15 residues. Germline CDR1 reads KGHDR; CDR2 reads SFDVKD. The CDR3, as DNA: TGTGCCATAACTACCGACAGGGGGCTTCCCTACGAGCAGTACTTC. Translating it yields CAITTDRGLPYEQYF.

V usage is TRBV6-1 and J usage is TRBJ2-1; 10 bases fit TRBD1. The CDR3 totals 15 residues. Trimming at V came to 6 bases and at J to 3 bases, leaving 5 bases not matched to a gene. Germline CDR1 is MNHNS and CDR2 is SASEGT. Here the CDR3 reads CASRQDRGLYNEQFF. The CDR3 DNA follows: TGTGCCAGCAGGCAAGACAGGGGGCTCTACAATGAGCAGTTCTTC.

The chain employs TRBV18 and TRBJ2-7; tentatively, D is TRBD2 (5 bases). Per germline, CDR1 KGHSH and CDR2 LQKENI. Trimming took 3 bases from V and 2 from J, leaving 17 bases between them. There are 16 residues in the CDR3. This chain's CDR3 is CASSPPSYAETYEQYF. CDR3 DNA: TGTGCCAGCTCACCCCCTAGCTACGCTGAAACCTACGAGCAGTACTTC.

This clonotype has more than one count but fewer than ten. V gene TRBV27 combines with J gene TRBJ2-2; 7 positions agree with TRBD1. The CDR3 totals 17 residues. Looked up from germline, CDR1 is MNHEY and CDR2 is SMNVEV (reference sequence). V was pared by 5 bases and J by 1 base, with 10 bases of the junction left unmatched. CDR3 nucleotide sequence: TGTGCCAGCAGTAGTCAATCGTGGGACAGGAACACCGGGGAGCTGTTTTTT. Residues: CASSSQSWDRNTGELFF.